This TCR beta chain appears in the sequencing data of a study of cytomegalovirus exposure and HLA in healthy donors. The CDR3 runs 16 residues. V lost 3 bases to trimming and J lost 3 bases; unmatched junction nucleotides: 10. The germline CDR1 and CDR2 sequences are KGHSH and LQKENI. Points from the study as a whole: Cytomegalovirus-associated TCR beta chains were listed, numbering 150 to 200. In vitro assays verified that three CMV-associated chains recognized CMV antigens specifically. Rare sequences made up most TCRs, while some public TCRs were found in many donors.

TCRdb's copy holds only in-frame clones and misses some; the assay was immunoSEQ multiplex PCR. This table has under 350,000 clones, 80% to 90% appearing once. Among the 110 or so subjects of the validation cohort, separate from the roughly 600-subject first cohort, were the donors. Regarding this clone: The antigen is unknown.

The receptor comes from a woman under 30 in good health and CMV-seronegative. The sample was PBMCs. The chain has TRBV18 and TRBJ2-7; 8 bases agree with TRBD1. The CDR3: CASSPRGGDRLYEQYF. CDR3 in DNA: TGTGCCAGCTCACCCCGGGGCGGGGACAGGCTCTACGAGCAGTACTTC.